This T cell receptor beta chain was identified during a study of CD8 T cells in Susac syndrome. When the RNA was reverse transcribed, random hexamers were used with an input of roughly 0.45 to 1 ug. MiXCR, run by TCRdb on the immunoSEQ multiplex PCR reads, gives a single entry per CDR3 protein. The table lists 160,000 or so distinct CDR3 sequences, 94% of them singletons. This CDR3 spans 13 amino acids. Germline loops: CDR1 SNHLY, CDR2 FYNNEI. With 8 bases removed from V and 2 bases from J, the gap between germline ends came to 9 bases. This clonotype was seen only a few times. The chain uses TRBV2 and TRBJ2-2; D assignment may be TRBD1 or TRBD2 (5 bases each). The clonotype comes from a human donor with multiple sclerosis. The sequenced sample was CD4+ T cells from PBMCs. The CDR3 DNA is TGTGCCAGCGGGACGGGAAACACCGGGGAGCTGTTTTTT. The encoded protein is CASGTGNTGELFF.